This T cell receptor beta chain was retrieved from a study of chemoradiotherapy in HPV16-positive cancers. Across the study: Candidate HPV-specific T-cell clones and common TCR motifs came from functional assays in two HPV16-positive patients.

Study-wide points: Non-HPV-specific T cells did not expand in tumors during treatment, whereas candidate HPV-specific clones and E7-related motifs did. The functional HPV-specific definition rests on just two HPV16-positive patients.

As to this clone: The antigen is undetermined.

Method: immunoSEQ multiplex PCR; TCRdb's copy keeps in-frame clones and lacks some. In the table there are about 1,300 clones, 80% to 90% of which are singletons. V dropped 4 bases and J dropped 0 bases, with 9 bases sitting between them. Germline V CDR1 and CDR2: MDHEN, SYDVKM. The CDR3 extends over 14 amino acids. Here the sequenced sample was tumor tissue, taken from a patient who underwent chemoradiotherapy. The rearrangement links TRBV28 to TRBJ1-2; D is unclear. This clonotype was sampled from a human donor with HPV-associated anogenital cancer. The CDR3 DNA follows: TGTGCCAGCAGTTCGGTTGGGGCTAACTATGGCTACACCTTC. Protein sequence: CASSSVGANYGYTF.